This passage covers 8 T cell receptor beta chains from one sample sequenced in a study of T-cell memory formation after mild COVID-19. MiXCR was run by TCRdb on the 5' RACE reads, yielding one entry per CDR3 protein. Among about 200,000 distinct CDR3 sequences listed, around 15% were seen once. The specimen sequenced was PBMCs or a T cell subset sorted from them (not recorded which). All receptors come from an adult woman who had mild COVID-19 (a few samples of this study predate the infection). Cell type and time point are not known.

DNA for the CDR3: TGTGCCATCAGTCGGGACGGACGCAATCAGCCCCAGCATTTT. This encodes CAISRDGRNQPQHF. V gene TRBV10-3 combines with J gene TRBJ1-5; D is possibly TRBD1 (5 bases). The CDR3 consists of 14 residues. Per germline, CDR1 ENHRY and CDR2 SYGVKD. Deletions cut 5 bases from V and 2 bases from J, with 10 bases between.

The rearrangement uses TRBV12-3 or TRBV12-4 and TRBJ1-1, with 7 bases aligning to TRBD1. The CDR3 consists of 14 residues. V was pared by 5 bases and J by 5 bases, with 8 bases of the junction left unmatched. CDR3 residues: CASSTQGGRTEAFF. Written as DNA, the CDR3 is TGTGCCAGCAGTACTCAGGGGGGTAGGACTGAAGCTTTCTTT.

This clonotype was seen a few times. The CDR3 protein is CASSAGGTYNEQFF. The CDR3 nucleotides are TGTGCCAGCAGCGCGGGTGGCACCTACAATGAGCAGTTCTTC. This chain links TRBV7-3 with TRBJ2-1, with a possible D match to TRBD2 (5 bases). V lost 5 bases and J lost 2, with 10 bases in between. The CDR3 extends over 14 amino acids. Germline V gene lookup returns CDR1 SGHTA and CDR2 FQGTGA. Supplemented by reference TRBV7-3 and TRBJ2-1, the full variable domain reads GAGVSQTPSNKVTEKGKYVELRCDPISGHTALYWYRQSLGQGPEFLIYFQGTGAADDSGLPNDRFFAVRPEGSVSTLKIQRTERGDSAVYLCASSAGGTYNEQFFGPGTRLTVL.

V usage is TRBV20-1 and J usage is TRBJ2-1, with TRBD2 as a possible D gene (6 bases). V lost 4 bases and J 4 bases, leaving 11 bases between the germline ends. Germline values: CDR1 DFQATT, CDR2 SNEGSKA (reference sequence). This CDR3 has 13 residues. CDR3: CSATGLIYNEQFF. CDR3 nucleotide sequence: TGCAGTGCTACGGGACTTATATACAATGAGCAGTTCTTC.

The V call is TRBV5-1, the J call TRBJ1-1; perhaps TRBD1 as D (6 bases). The CDR3 loop spans 14 amino acids. CDR1 is SGHRS, CDR2 YFSETQ, per germline. V shed 6 bases and J shed 2 bases, with 14 bases lying between them. CDR3 bases: TGCGCCAGCACGTCGGCGGGGGCAAACACTGAAGCTTTCTTT. Protein sequence: CASTSAGANTEAFF.

This clonotype was seen a handful of times. The J gene is TRBJ1-1, the V gene TRBV6-2 or TRBV6-3; D is ambiguous. CDR3 length: 13 residues. CDR1 is MNHEY, CDR2 SVGEGT, per germline. V was cut by 1 base and J by 2 bases, with 5 bases left in between. This CDR3 reads CASSYWTNTEAFF. CDR3 bases: TGTGCCAGCAGTTACTGGACCAACACTGAAGCTTTCTTT.

In its sample, this clonotype was seen once. V and J are TRBV2 and TRBJ1-5; 9 bases are a match to TRBD1. CDR1 is SNHLY, CDR2 FYNNEI, per germline. The ends lost 6 bases at V and 3 bases at J; junction bases unmatched: 9. The CDR3 has 16 residues. The DNA for the CDR3 is TGTGCCAGCAGCTTCGGACAGGGGCTCCTCAATCAGCCCCAGCATTTT. It is translated as CASSFGQGLLNQPQHF.

This clonotype was seen ten or more times. V is TRBV29-1 and J is TRBJ2-1, with 8 bases lining up with TRBD2. V lost 6 bases, J lost 10 bases, and 11 bases stayed unmatched. The CDR3 runs to 13 residues. Looked up from germline, CDR1 is SQVTM and CDR2 is ANQGSEA. The CDR3 sequence is CSVERGLAREQFF. CDR3 nucleotide sequence: TGCAGCGTCGAGCGGGGGCTCGCACGGGAGCAGTTCTTC.